This is a list of T cell receptor beta chains from one sample in a study of cytomegalovirus exposure and HLA in healthy donors. TCRdb keeps only in-frame clones here, not all; method: immunoSEQ multiplex PCR. The table records some 100,000 clones, 76% of them present only once. Source material: PBMCs. The origin of the receptors is a woman in her forties or fifties in good health and CMV-seropositive. Both conserved end residues are part of each CDR3. A D gene is named only where the DNA matches it firmly. A row's size may be missing; if present it is once, few, many or a size class.

>TRBJ2-5|TRBV29-1|.|TRBD2
TGCAGCGTTGAAGGTAGCGGGAAGACCCAGTACTTC
CSVEGSGKTQYF
>TRBJ1-6|TRBV7-9|.|.
TGTGCCAGCAGCTCGGACAGTAATTCACCCCTCCACTTT
CASSSDSNSPLHF
>TRBJ2-7|TRBV9|.|.
TGTGCCAGCAGCGACGGGCTGGGGGAGGTTTCCTACGAGCAGTACTTC
CASSDGLGEVSYEQYF
>TRBJ1-1|TRBV7-9|few|TRBD1
TGTGCCAGCAGCAGAGACAGGGTTGCTGAAGCTTTCTTT
CASSRDRVAEAFF
>TRBJ2-1|TRBV19|few|TRBD2
TGTGCCAGTAGTACTTTAGCGGGGGACTCCTACAATGAGCAGTTCTTC
CASSTLAGDSYNEQFF
>TRBJ1-2|TRBV15|once|.
TGTGCCACCAGCGACACGGCAGAGTCGTTCTATGGCTACACCTTC
CATSDTAESFYGYTF
>TRBJ1-1|TRBV2|.|.
TGTGCCAGCGGGGTGAAGACAGCCAACACTGAAGCTTTCTTT
CASGVKTANTEAFF
>TRBJ2-7|TRBV15|.|.
TGTGCCACCAGCAGAGATTGGCTCTACGAGCAGTACTTC
CATSRDWLYEQYF
>TRBJ2-4|TRBV5-6|.|.
TGTGCCAGCAGCCATGATGGCTCGGCCAAAAACATTCAGTACTTC
CASSHDGSAKNIQYF
>TRBJ1-1|TRBV4-1|few|.
TGCGCCAGCAGCCGCCCGGGTCCTGAAGCTTTCTTT
CASSRPGPEAFF
>TRBJ2-7|TRBV2|.|.
TGTGCCAGCAGGAAGGAGGGCCTCTCCTACGAGCAGTACTTC
CASRKEGLSYEQYF